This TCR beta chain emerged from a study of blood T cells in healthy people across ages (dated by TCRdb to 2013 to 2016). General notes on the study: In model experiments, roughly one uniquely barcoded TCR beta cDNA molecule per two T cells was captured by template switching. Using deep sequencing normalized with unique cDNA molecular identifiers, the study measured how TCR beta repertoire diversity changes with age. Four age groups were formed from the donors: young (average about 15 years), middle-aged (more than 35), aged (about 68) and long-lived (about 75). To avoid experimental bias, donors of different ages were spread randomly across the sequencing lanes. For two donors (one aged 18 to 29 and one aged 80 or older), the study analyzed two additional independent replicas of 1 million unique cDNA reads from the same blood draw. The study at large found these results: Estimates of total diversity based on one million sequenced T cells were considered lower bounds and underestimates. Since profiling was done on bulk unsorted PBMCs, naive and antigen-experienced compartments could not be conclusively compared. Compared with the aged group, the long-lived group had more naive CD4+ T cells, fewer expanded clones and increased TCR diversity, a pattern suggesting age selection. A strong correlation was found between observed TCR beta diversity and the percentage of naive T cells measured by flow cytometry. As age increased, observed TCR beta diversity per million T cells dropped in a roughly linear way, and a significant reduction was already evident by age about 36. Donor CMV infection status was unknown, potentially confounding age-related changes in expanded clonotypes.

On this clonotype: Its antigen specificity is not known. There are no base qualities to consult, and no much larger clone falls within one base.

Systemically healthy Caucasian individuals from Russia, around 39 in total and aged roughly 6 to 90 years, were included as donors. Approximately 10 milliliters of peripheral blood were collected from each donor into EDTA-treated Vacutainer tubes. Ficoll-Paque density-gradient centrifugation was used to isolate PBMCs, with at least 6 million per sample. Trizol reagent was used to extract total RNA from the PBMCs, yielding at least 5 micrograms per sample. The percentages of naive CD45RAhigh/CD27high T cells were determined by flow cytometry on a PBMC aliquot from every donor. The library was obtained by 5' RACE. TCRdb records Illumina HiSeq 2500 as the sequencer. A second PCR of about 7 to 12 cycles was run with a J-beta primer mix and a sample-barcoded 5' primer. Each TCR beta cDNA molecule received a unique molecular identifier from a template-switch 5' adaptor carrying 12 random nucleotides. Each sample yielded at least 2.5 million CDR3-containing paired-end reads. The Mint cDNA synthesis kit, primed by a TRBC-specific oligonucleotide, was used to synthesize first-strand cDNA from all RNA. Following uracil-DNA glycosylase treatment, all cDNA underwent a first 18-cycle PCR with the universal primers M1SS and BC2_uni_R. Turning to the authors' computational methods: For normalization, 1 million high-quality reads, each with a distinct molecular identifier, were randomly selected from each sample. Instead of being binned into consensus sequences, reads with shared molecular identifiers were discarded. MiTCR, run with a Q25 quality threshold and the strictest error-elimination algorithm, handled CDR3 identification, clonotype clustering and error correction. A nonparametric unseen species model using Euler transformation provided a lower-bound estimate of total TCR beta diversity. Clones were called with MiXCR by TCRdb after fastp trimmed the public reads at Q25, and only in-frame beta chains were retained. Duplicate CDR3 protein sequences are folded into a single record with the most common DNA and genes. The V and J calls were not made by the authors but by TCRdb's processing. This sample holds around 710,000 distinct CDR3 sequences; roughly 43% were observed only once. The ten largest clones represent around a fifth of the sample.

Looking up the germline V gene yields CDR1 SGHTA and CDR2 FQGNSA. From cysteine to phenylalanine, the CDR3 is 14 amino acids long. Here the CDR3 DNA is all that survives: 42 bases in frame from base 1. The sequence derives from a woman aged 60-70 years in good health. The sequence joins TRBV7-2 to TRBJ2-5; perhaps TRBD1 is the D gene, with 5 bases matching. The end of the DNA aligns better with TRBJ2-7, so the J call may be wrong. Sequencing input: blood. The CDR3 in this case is CASSVLDNSYEQYF. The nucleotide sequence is TGTGCCAGCAGCGTATTGGACAATTCCTACGAGCAGTACTTC.